The 26 T cell receptor beta chains reported below all come from one sample, sequenced in a study of early T cells in non-severe SARS-CoV-2 infection. TCRdb reprocessed the 5' RACE reads via MiXCR and lists one record per CDR3 protein. The table lists around 40,000 distinct CDR3 sequences, about 5.8% of them singletons. Sequencing was performed on whole blood. All receptors come from an adult who was a healthcare worker with PCR-confirmed SARS-CoV-2 infection or an uninfected control (not recorded which).

This clonotype has ten or more counts. This rearrangement joins TRBV14 to TRBJ2-6; D is ambiguous. With 2 bases removed from V and 7 bases from J, the gap between germline ends came to 12 bases. The germline CDR1 and CDR2 sequences are SGHDN and FVKESK. The CDR3 is 15 residues long. CDR3 residues: CASSQSRARANVLTF. CDR3 in DNA: TGTGCCAGCAGCCAAAGCCGGGCCCGTGCCAACGTCCTGACTTTC.

This clonotype was recorded a few times. The chain uses TRBV3-1 and TRBJ2-6; TRBD2 matches at 12 bases. This CDR3 has 21 residues. J lost 0 bases, V lost 4 bases, and 13 bases had no gene match. Germline lookup yields CDR1 LGHDT and CDR2 YNNKEL (reference sequence). Here the CDR3 DNA reads TGTGCCAGCAGCCGCACTCCGGGACTAGCGGGTAGGAGCTCTGGGGCCAACGTCCTGACTTTC. It specifies CASSRTPGLAGRSSGANVLTF.

This clonotype was found many times. The chain couples TRBV11-2 to TRBJ1-2; D perhaps matches TRBD1 (6 bases). The CDR3 extends over 12 amino acids. The germline CDR1 and CDR2 sequences are SGHAT and FQNNGV. The V end was cut by 5 bases, the J end by 9 bases, with 13 bases between. The CDR3 nucleotides read TGTGCCAGCAGCACGGACAGCTGGAGCTACACCTTC. The encoded protein is CASSTDSWSYTF.

This clonotype was counted ten times or more. The V gene is TRBV14, the J gene TRBJ2-1; tentative D call: TRBD2 (5 bases). V lost 6 bases and J lost 0, with 12 bases in between. Germline V gene sequence: CDR1 SGHDN, CDR2 FVKESK. The CDR3 loop spans 15 amino acids. CDR3 coding DNA: TGTGCCAGCAGTAAAAGCGGTACCTCCTACAATGAGCAGTTCTTC. This codes for CASSKSGTSYNEQFF.

In DNA, the CDR3 is TGTGCCAGCAGCCCGCAAAGGAATGAGCAGTTCTTC. Residues: CASSPQRNEQFF. This chain connects TRBV11-2 to TRBJ2-1, with D hard to call. Germline V lookup: CDR1 SGHAT, CDR2 FQNNGV. The CDR3 consists of 12 residues. Trimming removed 5 bases from V and 7 bases from J, with 9 bases in between.

There are a few counts of this clonotype. The V call is TRBV7-8, the J call TRBJ2-1; 13 bases line up with TRBD2. Germline-derived CDR1 and CDR2 are SGHVS and FQNEAQ. V lost 5 bases to trimming and J lost 4 bases; unmatched junction nucleotides: 5. The CDR3 loop spans 16 amino acids. The CDR3 DNA reads TGTGCCAGCAGCGGACTAGCGGGAGAACCGTACAATGAGCAGTTCTTC. Protein product: CASSGLAGEPYNEQFF.

This clonotype was observed a handful of times. The V and J genes are TRBV5-1 and TRBJ2-7; a possible D gene is TRBD2 (6 bases). V was clipped by 2 bases and J by 9 bases, with 18 bases between them. This CDR3 has 14 residues. CDR1 SGHRS and CDR2 YFSETQ come from the germline V gene. The CDR3 coding sequence is TGCGCCAGCAGCTTCGAGGCAGGAGCGGGTGTGCAGTACTTC. Translating it yields CASSFEAGAGVQYF.

This clonotype was observed at least ten times. V gene TRBV14 combines with J gene TRBJ1-1, with 10 bases matching TRBD1. The CDR3 has 17 amino acids. The germline V gene has CDR1 SGHDN and CDR2 FVKESK. With 8 bases clipped from V and 0 bases from J, the junction kept 12 bases outside the gene matches. CDR3 in DNA: TGTGCCAGCCACCCGCTGACAGGGGGCCGAGTGAACACTGAAGCTTTCTTT. Residues: CASHPLTGGRVNTEAFF.

For the CDR3, the DNA is TGTGCCAGCAGTGATGGGGCTAGCGGGAGCGGGGAGCTGTTTTTT. It is translated as CASSDGASGSGELFF. The chain uses TRBV2 and TRBJ2-2; 10 bases agree with TRBD2. This CDR3 contains 15 residues. Trimming removed 3 bases from V and 7 bases from J; junction bases left unmatched: 5. The germline V gene encodes CDR1 SNHLY and CDR2 FYNNEI.

In its sample, this clonotype was seen a few times. V is TRBV5-1 and J is TRBJ2-7; TRBD2 matches at 13 bases. Germline lookup yields CDR1 SGHRS and CDR2 YFSETQ. This CDR3 spans 16 amino acids. The V segment lost 4 bases and the J segment 3 bases; nucleotides outside the gene matches: 7. The DNA for the CDR3 is TGCGCCAGCAGCGACGATTGGACTAGCGGGAGCTACGAGCAGTACTTC. This translates into CASSDDWTSGSYEQYF. The full variable domain, in which reference TRBV5-1 and TRBJ2-7 provide the parts outside the CDR3, is KAGVTQTPRYLIKTRGQQVTLSCSPISGHRSVSWYQQTPGQGLQFLFEYFSETQRNKGNFPGRFSGRQFSNSRSEMNVSTLELGDSALYLCASSDDWTSGSYEQYFGPGTRLTVT.

This clonotype came up many times. The chain has TRBV5-1 and TRBJ1-1, with D possibly being TRBD1 (5 bases). Germline values: CDR1 SGHRS, CDR2 YFSETQ. Trimming removed 1 base from V and 3 bases from J, with 10 bases in between. This CDR3 has 14 amino acids. The DNA for the CDR3 is TGCGCCAGCAGCTTGAATCCGGGGGACACTGAAGCTTTCTTT. Translation: CASSLNPGDTEAFF.

This clonotype appeared a few times. At one boundary the junction diverges from the germline segment, which might be a read error. The chain uses TRBV11-2 and TRBJ2-1, with D hard to call. The CDR3 consists of 14 residues. Germline V gene lookup returns CDR1 SGHAT and CDR2 FQNNGV. The CDR3 spells CASCLGLGENEQFF. The CDR3 DNA is TGTGCCAGCTGCTTAGGTTTAGGAGAAAATGAGCAGTTCTTC.

V is TRBV27 and J is TRBJ2-1; possibly TRBD1 or TRBD2 for D (6 bases each). This CDR3 has 15 amino acids. V lost 2 bases, J lost 8 bases, and 16 bases lay in between. Germline V gene lookup returns CDR1 MNHEY and CDR2 SMNVEV (reference sequence). Written as DNA, the CDR3 is TGTGCCAGCAGTTTAGGGGGGCAAGGGTGGTATGAGCAGTTCTTC. Translated: CASSLGGQGWYEQFF.

This clonotype was detected many times. For the CDR3, the DNA is TGTGCCAGCAGTTTTCACGGTAATCAGCCCCAGCATTTT. This gives the protein CASSFHGNQPQHF. The rearrangement joins TRBV12-3 or TRBV12-4 to TRBJ1-5, with D uncertain. This CDR3 has 13 residues. The V gene lost 3 bases and the J gene lost 4 bases, with 7 bases spanning the gap.

This clonotype was seen repeatedly, ten times or more. The chain has TRBV10-2 and TRBJ2-1, with D tentatively TRBD2 (6 bases). Per germline, CDR1 WSHSY and CDR2 SAAADI. The CDR3 runs to 15 residues. V was cut by 3 bases and J by 7 bases, with 16 bases left in between. The CDR3 DNA is TGCGCCAGCAGTGAAGAACGGGAGAGAGGGAATGAGCAGTTCTTC. Translated: CASSEERERGNEQFF.

The chain uses TRBV5-6 and TRBJ1-2; tentative D call: TRBD1 (6 bases). The germline V and J ends were trimmed by 0 bases and 5 bases, with 20 bases remaining between them. The CDR3 has 17 amino acids. Germline assignment: CDR1 SGHDT and CDR2 YYEEEE. CDR3 in amino acids: CASSLGQGGTQAYGYTF. Here the CDR3 DNA reads TGTGCCAGCAGCTTGGGGCAGGGAGGGACACAGGCTTATGGCTACACCTTC.

This clonotype was observed at least ten times. This chain joins TRBV7-2 and TRBJ1-1, with D maybe TRBD1 (6 bases). Germline loops: CDR1 SGHTA, CDR2 FQGNSA. The CDR3 spans 12 residues. Trimming left V 4 bases short and J 9 bases short, with 12 bases between. CDR3 in amino acids: CASSSLTGQAFF. Here the CDR3 DNA reads TGTGCCAGCAGCTCACTAACAGGGCAAGCTTTCTTT.

There are a few counts of this clonotype. The J gene is TRBJ2-5, the V gene TRBV6-1, with TRBD1 as a possible D gene (6 bases). The CDR3 length is 15 residues. Germline CDR1 is MNHNS and CDR2 is SASEGT. Deletions cut 8 bases from V and 1 base from J, with 17 bases between. The CDR3 DNA follows: TGTGCCAGCCAAACCGCCGGGACATTCCAAGAGACCCAGTACTTC. It translates to CASQTAGTFQETQYF.

The sample holds many counts of this clonotype. The rearrangement uses TRBV2 and TRBJ1-1; possibly TRBD1 for D (5 bases). Germline CDR1 SNHLY, CDR2 FYNNEI. The CDR3 has 10 amino acids. Trimming pared 8 bases from V and 5 bases from J, leaving 6 bases between. Written as DNA, the CDR3 is TGTGCCAGCGGGGGAACTGAAGCTTTCTTT. Encoded protein: CASGGTEAFF.

This clonotype was found many times. The gene calls are TRBV7-9 and TRBJ1-2; D gene unclear. V lost 8 bases, J lost 6 bases, and 13 bases lay in between. CDR1 is SEHNR, CDR2 FQNEAQ, per germline (reference sequence). This CDR3 region has 12 residues. The CDR3 DNA sequence: TGTGCCAGCGGGGAGGCCATTGATGGCTACACCTTC. Residues: CASGEAIDGYTF.

This clonotype was recorded at least ten times. The chain links TRBV5-5 to TRBJ1-1, with 8 bases matching TRBD1. Germline CDR1 SGHKS, CDR2 YYEKEE (reference sequence). V trimming: 2 bases; J trimming: 11 bases; junction bases outside the gene matches: 5. This CDR3 region has 12 residues. The CDR3 DNA reads TGTGCCAGCAGCTTCAGGGGGCTGGGGGCTTTCTTT. Protein: CASSFRGLGAFF.

This rearrangement joins TRBV6-6 to TRBJ2-7; D may be TRBD2 (5 bases). With 0 bases removed from V and 6 bases from J, the gap between germline ends came to 15 bases. This CDR3 spans 15 amino acids. Per the germline V gene, CDR1 is MNHNY and CDR2 is SVGAGI (reference sequence). CDR3 protein: CASSYSISGPGEQYF. For the CDR3, the DNA is TGTGCCAGCAGTTACTCGATAAGCGGCCCAGGCGAGCAGTACTTC.

The gene calls are TRBV5-1 and TRBJ2-4; no firm D call. V was clipped by 4 bases and J by 1 base, with 12 bases between them. The CDR3 extends over 15 amino acids. CDR1 and CDR2 (germline): SGHRS, YFSETQ. The CDR3: CASSLGIEAKNIQYF. CDR3 in DNA: TGCGCCAGCAGCCTGGGGATTGAGGCCAAAAACATTCAGTACTTC.

This clonotype was detected many times. The chain combines TRBV29-1 with TRBJ1-1, with 8 bases matching TRBD1. Looked up from germline, CDR1 is SQVTM and CDR2 is ANQGSEA. CDR3 size: 14 residues. Trimming at V came to 3 bases and at J to 6 bases, leaving 9 bases not matched to a gene. CDR3 in amino acids: CSVERDRIDPEAFF. The DNA for the CDR3 is TGCAGCGTTGAGCGGGACAGGATCGACCCTGAAGCTTTCTTT.

The chain is built from TRBV20-1 and TRBJ1-1, with 8 bases identical to TRBD1. CDR1 is DFQATT, CDR2 SNEGSKA, per germline (reference sequence). This CDR3 region has 13 residues. V trimming: 6 bases; J trimming: 6 bases; junction bases outside the gene matches: 9. The CDR3 region is CSARTGLGAEAFF. In DNA, the CDR3 is TGCAGTGCCAGGACAGGGTTAGGCGCTGAAGCTTTCTTT.

This clonotype was detected ten times or more. This chain uses TRBV7-9 with TRBJ2-7; D possibly corresponds to TRBD1 (5 bases). In germline, CDR1 is SEHNR, CDR2 FQNEAQ (reference sequence). V gave up 6 bases and J gave up 6 bases, with 9 bases separating them. The CDR3 extends over 11 amino acids. The CDR3 DNA follows: TGTGCCAGCAGGCAGGGCCGCGAGCAGTACTTC. Translation: CASRQGREQYF.